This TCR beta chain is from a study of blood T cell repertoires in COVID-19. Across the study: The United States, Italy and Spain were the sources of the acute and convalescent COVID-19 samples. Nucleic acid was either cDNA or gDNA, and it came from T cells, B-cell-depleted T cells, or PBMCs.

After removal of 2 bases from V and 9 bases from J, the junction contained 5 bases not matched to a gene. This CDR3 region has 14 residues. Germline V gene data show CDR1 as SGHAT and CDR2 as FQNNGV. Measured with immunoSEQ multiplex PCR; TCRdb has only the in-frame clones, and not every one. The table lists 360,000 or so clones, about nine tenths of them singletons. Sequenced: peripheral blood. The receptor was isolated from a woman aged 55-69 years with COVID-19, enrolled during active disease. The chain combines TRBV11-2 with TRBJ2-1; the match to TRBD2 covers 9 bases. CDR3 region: CASSLSAGGGEQFF. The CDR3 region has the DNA TGTGCCAGCAGCTTATCAGCGGGGGGCGGTGAGCAGTTCTTC. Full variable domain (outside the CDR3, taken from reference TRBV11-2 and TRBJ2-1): EAGVAQSPRYKIIEKRQSVAFWCNPISGHATLYWYQQILGQGPKLLIQFQNNGVVDDSQLPKDRFSAERLKGVDSTLKIQPAKLEDSAVYLCASSLSAGGGEQFFGPGTRLTVL.